This T cell receptor (beta chain) was identified during a study of OX40 agonist ivuxolimab in advanced cancers. Libraries were prepared by immunoSEQ multiplex PCR; TCRdb keeps only in-frame clonotypes and omits some of them. The sample consists of about 65,000 clones, roughly 87% of them appearing once. Trimming cost V 2 bases and J 1 base, with 14 bases left between them. Germline assignment: CDR1 SGHAT and CDR2 FQDESV (reference sequence). The CDR3 contains 16 residues. V is TRBV11-1 and J is TRBJ1-1; no clear D. The sequence was collected from an adult with an advanced solid tumor such as melanoma, head and neck, liver or kidney cancer. The starting material was CD4+ or CD8+ T cells sorted from blood, obtained in a trial of the OX40 agonist ivuxolimab. CDR3 in amino acids: CASSLSDLLQNTEAFF. The CDR3 DNA is TGTGCCAGCAGCTTATCGGACCTACTGCAGAACACTGAAGCTTTCTTT.